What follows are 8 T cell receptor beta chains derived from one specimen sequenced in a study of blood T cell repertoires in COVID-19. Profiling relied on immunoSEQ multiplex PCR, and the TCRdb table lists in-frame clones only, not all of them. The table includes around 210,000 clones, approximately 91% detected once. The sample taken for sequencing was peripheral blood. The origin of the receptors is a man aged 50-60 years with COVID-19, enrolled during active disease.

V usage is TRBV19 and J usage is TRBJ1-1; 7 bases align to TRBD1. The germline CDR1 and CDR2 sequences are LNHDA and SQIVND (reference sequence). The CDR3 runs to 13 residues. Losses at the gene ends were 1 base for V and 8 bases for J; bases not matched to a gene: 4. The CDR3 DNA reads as TGTGCCAGTAGTATAGTAGGGGACAGAGAAGCTTTCTTT. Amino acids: CASSIVGDREAFF.

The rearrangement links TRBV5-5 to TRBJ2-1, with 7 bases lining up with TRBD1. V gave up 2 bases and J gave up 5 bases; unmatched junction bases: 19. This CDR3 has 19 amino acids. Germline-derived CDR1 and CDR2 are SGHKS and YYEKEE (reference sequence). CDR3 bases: TGTGCCAGCAGCTTAACAGGGGTTCGGACCATACGAAATAACAATGAGCAGTTCTTC. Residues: CASSLTGVRTIRNNNEQFF.

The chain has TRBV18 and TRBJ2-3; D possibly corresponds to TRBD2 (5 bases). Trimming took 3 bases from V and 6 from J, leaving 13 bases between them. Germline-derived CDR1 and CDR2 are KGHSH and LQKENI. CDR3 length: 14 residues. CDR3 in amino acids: CASSPSIGGDTQYF. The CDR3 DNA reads TGTGCCAGCTCACCTAGTATAGGCGGGGATACGCAGTATTTT.

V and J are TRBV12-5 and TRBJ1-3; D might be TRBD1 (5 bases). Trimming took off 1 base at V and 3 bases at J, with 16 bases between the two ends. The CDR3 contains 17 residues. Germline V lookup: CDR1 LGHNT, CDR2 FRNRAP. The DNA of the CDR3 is TGTGCTAGTGGTTTGGAGACAGAAGCTTCTCGTGGAAACACCATATATTTT. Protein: CASGLETEASRGNTIYF.

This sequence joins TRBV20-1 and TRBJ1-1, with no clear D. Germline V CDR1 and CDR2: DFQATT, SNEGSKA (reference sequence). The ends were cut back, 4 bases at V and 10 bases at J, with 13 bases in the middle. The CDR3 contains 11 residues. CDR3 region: CSATGSLGAFF. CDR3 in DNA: TGCAGTGCTACGGGGAGCCTCGGAGCTTTCTTT.

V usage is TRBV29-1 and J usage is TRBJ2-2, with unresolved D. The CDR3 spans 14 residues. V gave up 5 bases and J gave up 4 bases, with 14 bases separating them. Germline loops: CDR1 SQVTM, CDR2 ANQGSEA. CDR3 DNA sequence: TGCAGCGTTAGGCAGGTTGCGCTCACCGGGGAGCTGTTTTTT. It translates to CSVRQVALTGELFF.

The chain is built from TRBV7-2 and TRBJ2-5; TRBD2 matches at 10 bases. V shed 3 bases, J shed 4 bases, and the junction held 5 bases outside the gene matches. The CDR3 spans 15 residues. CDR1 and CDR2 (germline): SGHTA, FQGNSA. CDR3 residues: CASSLGSGGTETQYF. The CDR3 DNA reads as TGTGCCAGCAGCTTGGGTAGCGGGGGGACAGAGACCCAGTACTTC.

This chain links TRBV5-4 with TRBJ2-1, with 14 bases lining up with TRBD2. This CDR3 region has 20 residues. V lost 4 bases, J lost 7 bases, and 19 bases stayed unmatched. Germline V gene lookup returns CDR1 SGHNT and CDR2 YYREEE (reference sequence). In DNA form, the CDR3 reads TGTGCCAGCAGCGTAACACCCGGGACTAGCGGGAGTACAAACTCTAATGAGCAGTTCTTC. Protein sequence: CASSVTPGTSGSTNSNEQFF. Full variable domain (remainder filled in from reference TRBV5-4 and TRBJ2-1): ETGVTQSPTHLIKTRGQQVTLRCSSQSGHNTVSWYQQALGQGPQFIFQYYREEENGRGNFPPRFSGLQFPNYSSELNVNALELDDSALYLCASSVTPGTSGSTNSNEQFFGPGTRLTVL.